This paragraph covers one T cell receptor beta chain sequence. The V end was cut by 0 bases, the J end by 7 bases, with 15 bases between. In germline, CDR1 is LNHDA, CDR2 SQIVND (reference sequence). CDR3 length: 15 residues. This entry belongs to a study of T cell responses to AZD1222 COVID-19 vaccine. Data came from immunoSEQ multiplex PCR; TCRdb stores just in-frame clones and leaves some out. The sample yields about 45,000 clones, roughly 77% seen once. The chain recombines TRBV19 with TRBJ1-2, with D unclear. This specimen consisted of peripheral blood, obtained 28 days after the second dose of the MenACWY control vaccine. The source of this sequence is an adult who received the MenACWY meningococcal vaccine as a control. CDR3: CASSIDRAQTTGYTF. The CDR3 DNA sequence: TGTGCCAGTAGTATAGATCGGGCCCAAACGACTGGCTACACCTTC.